This TCR beta chain derives from a study of T cell responses to AZD1222 COVID-19 vaccine. The V end lost 2 bases, the J end lost 6 bases, and 5 bases lay between the germline ends. There are 12 residues in the CDR3. In germline, CDR1 is SGHTA, CDR2 FQGNSA. Study findings and constraints: Recipients of AZD1222 seropositive at baseline numbered only five or six. A mostly white British donor set with more females was recruited, and clonal diversity was possibly underestimated. The span of vaccine-associated CD4 TCRs extended across spike, with dominance at 160-218 and 743-854. When two AZD1222 doses had been given, Spike-specific TCR breadth and depth rose.

Points on this clone: Its matching antigen is unknown.

Profiling relied on immunoSEQ multiplex PCR, and the TCRdb table lists in-frame clones only, not all of them. The sample lists tens of thousands of clones, nearly 90% occurring once. This chain joins TRBV7-2 and TRBJ2-1; no definite D call. The source was peripheral blood, collected on day 0 of MenACWY control vaccination. This receptor was identified in an adult in good health. CDR3: CASSLMSNEQFF. Here the CDR3 DNA reads TGTGCCAGCAGCTTAATGAGCAATGAGCAGTTCTTC. Based on the CDR3 plus reference TRBV7-2 and TRBJ2-1, the full variable domain is GAGVSQSPSNKVTEKGKDVELRCDPISGHTALYWYRQSLGQGLEFLIYFQGNSAPDKSGLPSDRFSAERTGGSVSTLTIQRTQQEDSAVYLCASSLMSNEQFFGPGTRLTVL.